Sequencing of this T cell receptor beta chain was carried out in a study of T cell responses to AZD1222 COVID-19 vaccine. Study at large: Pooling covered second doses at about 4 or about 12 weeks.

A word on this clone: Its antigen is not known.

The germline V and J ends were trimmed by 8 bases and 8 bases, with 10 bases remaining between them. The V gene's germline CDR1 is MNHNY and CDR2 SVGAGI (reference sequence). CDR3 size: 11 residues. Study-wide results and limits: The donor cohort was predominantly white British with a female majority, and clonal diversity may have been underestimated.

Clones were sequenced by immunoSEQ multiplex PCR, and TCRdb holds only the in-frame ones, with some missing. The table records around 160,000 clones, around nine tenths of them present only once. The TCR was taken from an adult in good health. Sequenced material: peripheral blood, taken on day 0 of AZD1222 vaccination. V usage is TRBV6-6 and J usage is TRBJ2-1; D is unresolved. The CDR3 nucleotides are TGTGCCAGCTTACACTTCGATGAGCAGTTCTTC. Protein sequence: CASLHFDEQFF.